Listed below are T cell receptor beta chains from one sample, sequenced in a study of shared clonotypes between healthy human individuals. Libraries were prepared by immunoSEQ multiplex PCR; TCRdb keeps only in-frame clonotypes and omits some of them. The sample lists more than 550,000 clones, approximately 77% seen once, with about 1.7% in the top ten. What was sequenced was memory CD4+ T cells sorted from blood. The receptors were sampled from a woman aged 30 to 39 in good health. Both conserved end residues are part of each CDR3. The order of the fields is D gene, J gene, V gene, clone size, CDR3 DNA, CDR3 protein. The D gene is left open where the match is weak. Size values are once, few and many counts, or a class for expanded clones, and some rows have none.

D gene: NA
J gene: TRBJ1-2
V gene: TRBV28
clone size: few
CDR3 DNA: TGTGCCAGCATACGGCAGGGTCGGCCTGGCTACACCTTC
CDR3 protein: CASIRQGRPGYTF

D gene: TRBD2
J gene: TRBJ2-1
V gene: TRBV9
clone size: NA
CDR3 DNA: TGTGCCAGCAGCGTCGGGACTAGCGGCTCAATCTCCTACAATGAGCAGTTCTTC
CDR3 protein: CASSVGTSGSISYNEQFF

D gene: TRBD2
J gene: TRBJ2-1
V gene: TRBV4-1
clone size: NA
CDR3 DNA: TGCGCCAGCAGCACCCGACTAGCGGGAAGAGACAATGAGCAGTTCTTC
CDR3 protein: CASSTRLAGRDNEQFF

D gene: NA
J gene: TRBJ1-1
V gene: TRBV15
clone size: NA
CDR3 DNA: TGTGCCACCAGCAGAGTGAAGGAGATGAACACTGAAGCTTTCTTT
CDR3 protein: CATSRVKEMNTEAFF

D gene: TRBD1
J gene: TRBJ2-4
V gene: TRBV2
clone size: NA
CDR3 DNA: TGTGCCAGCAACACCAGGACAGGGAAAAACATTCAGTACTTC
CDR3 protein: CASNTRTGKNIQYF

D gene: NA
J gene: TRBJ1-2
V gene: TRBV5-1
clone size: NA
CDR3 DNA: TGCGCCAGCAGCTTACCGGCCGTGAGTTATGGCTACACCTTC
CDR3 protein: CASSLPAVSYGYTF

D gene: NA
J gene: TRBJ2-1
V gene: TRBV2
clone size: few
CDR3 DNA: TGTGCCAGCAGTGCCGGGCCATACAATGAGCAGTTCTTC
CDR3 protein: CASSAGPYNEQFF

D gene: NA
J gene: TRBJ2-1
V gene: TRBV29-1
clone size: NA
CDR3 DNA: TGCAGCGTTGAAGAGTTCTCGACAGACAATGAGCAGTTCTTC
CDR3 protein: CSVEEFSTDNEQFF

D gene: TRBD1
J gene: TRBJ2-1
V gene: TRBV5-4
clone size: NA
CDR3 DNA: TGTGCCAGCAGCTTGGAGGACAGGGTCTCTGAGCAGTTCTTC
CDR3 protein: CASSLEDRVSEQFF

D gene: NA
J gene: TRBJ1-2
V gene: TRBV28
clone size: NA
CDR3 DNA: TGTGCCAGCAGGAGGGACGTTTATGGCTACACCTTC
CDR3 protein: CASRRDVYGYTF

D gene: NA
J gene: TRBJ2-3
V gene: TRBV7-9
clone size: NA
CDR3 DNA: TGTGCCAGCAGCCCAGGACAGGGAGGGTTCGATACGCAGTATTTT
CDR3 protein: CASSPGQGGFDTQYF

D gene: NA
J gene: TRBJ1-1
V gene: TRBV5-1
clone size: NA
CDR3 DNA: TGCGCCAGCAGCTATCTACAGAACAAGAACACTGAAGCTTTCTTT
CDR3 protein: CASSYLQNKNTEAFF

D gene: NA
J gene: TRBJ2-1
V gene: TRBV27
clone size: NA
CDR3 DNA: TGTGCCAGCAGTCCAGCAGGACAGCTCTACAATGAGCAGTTCTTC
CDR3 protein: CASSPAGQLYNEQFF

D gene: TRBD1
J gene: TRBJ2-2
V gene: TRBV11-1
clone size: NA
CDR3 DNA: TGTGCCAGCAGCTATGTCCCGGGACAGGGGGCCGGGGAGCTGTTTTTT
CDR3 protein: CASSYVPGQGAGELFF

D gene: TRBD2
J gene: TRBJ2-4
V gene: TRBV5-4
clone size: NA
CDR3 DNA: TGTGCCAGCAGCTTTATGGGGGGGAAAAACATTCAGTACTTC
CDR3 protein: CASSFMGGKNIQYF

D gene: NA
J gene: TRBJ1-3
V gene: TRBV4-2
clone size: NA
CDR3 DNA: TGTGCCAGCAGCCAAGAGGGAAAACACACCATATATTTT
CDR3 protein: CASSQEGKHTIYF

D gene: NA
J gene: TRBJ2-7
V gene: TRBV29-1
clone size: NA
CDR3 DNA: TGCAGCGTTACTACCCGGGACAACTCCTACGAGCAGTACTTC
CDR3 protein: CSVTTRDNSYEQYF

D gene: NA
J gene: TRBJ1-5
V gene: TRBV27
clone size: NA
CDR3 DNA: TGTGCCAGCAGTTTATCTAGGGGGAATCAGCCCCAGCATTTT
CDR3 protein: CASSLSRGNQPQHF

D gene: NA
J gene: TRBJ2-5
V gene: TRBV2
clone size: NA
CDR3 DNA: TGTGCCAGCCTTGGTCTGGGGGTACTCGGGACCCAGTACTTC
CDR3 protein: CASLGLGVLGTQYF

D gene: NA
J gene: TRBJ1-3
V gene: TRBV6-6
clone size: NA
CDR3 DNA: TGTGCCAGCAGTTACTCACGACTTCCTGGAAACACCATATATTTT
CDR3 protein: CASSYSRLPGNTIYF

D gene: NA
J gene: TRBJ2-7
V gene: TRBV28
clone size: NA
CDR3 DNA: TGTGCCAGCAGTGTGACAGACCACGAGCAGTACTTC
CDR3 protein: CASSVTDHEQYF

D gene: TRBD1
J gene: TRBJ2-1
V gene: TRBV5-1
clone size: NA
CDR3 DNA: TGCGCCAGCCGGACAGGGGGCGCGAATGAGCAGTTCTTC
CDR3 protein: CASRTGGANEQFF

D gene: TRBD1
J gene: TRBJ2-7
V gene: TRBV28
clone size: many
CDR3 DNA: TGTGCCAGCAGTTTCCTTATAAGCATTGGGACAGGGTCATCCTACGAGCAGTACTTC
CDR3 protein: CASSFLISIGTGSSYEQYF

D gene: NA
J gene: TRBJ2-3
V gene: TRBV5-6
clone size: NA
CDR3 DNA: TGTGCCAGCAGTCCTGAAGGTACGCAGTATTTT
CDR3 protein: CASSPEGTQYF

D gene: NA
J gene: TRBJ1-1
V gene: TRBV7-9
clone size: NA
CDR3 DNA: TGTGCCAGCAGCTTAGACTCCGACCCTAGCAAGAACACTGAAGCTTTCTTT
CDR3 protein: CASSLDSDPSKNTEAFF

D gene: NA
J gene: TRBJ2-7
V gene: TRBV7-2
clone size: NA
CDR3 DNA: TGTGCCAGCAGCTTAGATTGGGGGGCGCCGTACTTC
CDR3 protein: CASSLDWGAPYF

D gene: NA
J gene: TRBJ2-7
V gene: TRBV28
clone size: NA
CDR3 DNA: TGTGCCAGCAGTTTAGTTTACAGAGGCGCCTACGAGCAGTACTTC
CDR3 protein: CASSLVYRGAYEQYF

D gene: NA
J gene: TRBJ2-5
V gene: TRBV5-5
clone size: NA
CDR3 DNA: TGTGCCAGCAGCTTGGTACCCAAAGAGACCCAGTACTTC
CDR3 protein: CASSLVPKETQYF

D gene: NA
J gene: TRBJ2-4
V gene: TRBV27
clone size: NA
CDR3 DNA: TGTGCCAGCAGAAAACACAGGGATGGAAACATTCAGTACTTC
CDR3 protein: CASRKHRDGNIQYF

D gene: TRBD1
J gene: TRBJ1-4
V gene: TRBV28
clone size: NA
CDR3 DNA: TGTGCCAGCAGTTTGGGACAGGAGATCGAAAAACTGTTTTTT
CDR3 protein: CASSLGQEIEKLFF

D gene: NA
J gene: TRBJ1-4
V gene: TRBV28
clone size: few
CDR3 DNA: TGTGCCAGCAGTTTAAATGGCTCCAAGGGAAAACTGTTTTTT
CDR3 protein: CASSLNGSKGKLFF

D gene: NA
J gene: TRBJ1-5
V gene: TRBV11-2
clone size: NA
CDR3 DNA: TGTGCCAGCAGCTTAGGGTCGTATCAGCCCCAGCATTTT
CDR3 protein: CASSLGSYQPQHF

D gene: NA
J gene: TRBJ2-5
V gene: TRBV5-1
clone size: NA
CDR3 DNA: TGCGCCAGCAGCCTACCGACAGCGGCAGGCCAAGAGACCCAGTACTTC
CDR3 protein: CASSLPTAAGQETQYF

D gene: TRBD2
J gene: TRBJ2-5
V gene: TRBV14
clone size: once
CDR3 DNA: TGTGCCAGCATGAAGACTAGCGGGAGGAGGTGGGAGACCCAGTACTTC
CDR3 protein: CASMKTSGRRWETQYF

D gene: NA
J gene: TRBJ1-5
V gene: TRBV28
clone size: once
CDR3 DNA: TGTGCCAGCAGTTCCCGAAGGGAGGGCAATCAGCCCCAGCATTTT
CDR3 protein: CASSSRREGNQPQHF

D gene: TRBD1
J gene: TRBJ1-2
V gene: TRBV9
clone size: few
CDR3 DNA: TGTGCCAGCAGCGTAGGTACAGGGGGGTCCTATGGCTACACCTTC
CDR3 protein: CASSVGTGGSYGYTF

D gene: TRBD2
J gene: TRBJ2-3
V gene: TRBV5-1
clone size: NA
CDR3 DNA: TGCGCCAGCAGCTTTGACGGGAGGACTTTTAGCACAGATACGCAGTATTTT
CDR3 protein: CASSFDGRTFSTDTQYF

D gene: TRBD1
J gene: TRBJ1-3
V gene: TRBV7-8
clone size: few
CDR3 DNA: TGTGCCAGCAGCTCCCGAGGACAGGGAACTGGAAACACCATATATTTT
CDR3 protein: CASSSRGQGTGNTIYF

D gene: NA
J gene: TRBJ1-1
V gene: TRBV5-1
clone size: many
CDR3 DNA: TGCGCCAGCAGCCCCCTAAGGGGCGGAACTGAAGCTTTCTTT
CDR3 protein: CASSPLRGGTEAFF

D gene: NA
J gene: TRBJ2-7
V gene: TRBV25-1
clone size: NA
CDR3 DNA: TGTGCCAGCAGTGAGCCAGACAGGTCCTACGAGCAGTACTTC
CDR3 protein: CASSEPDRSYEQYF

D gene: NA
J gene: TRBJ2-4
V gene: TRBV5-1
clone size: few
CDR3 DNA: TGCGCCAGCAGCTTGGGGCAGCTAGCCAAAAACATTCAGTACTTC
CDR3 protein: CASSLGQLAKNIQYF

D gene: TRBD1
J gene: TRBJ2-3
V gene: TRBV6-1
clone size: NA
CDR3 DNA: TGTGCCAGCAGTGGCAGGACAGGGACAGATACGCAGTATTTT
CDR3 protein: CASSGRTGTDTQYF

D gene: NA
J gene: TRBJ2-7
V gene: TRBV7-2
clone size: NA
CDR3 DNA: TGTGCCAGCAGCTTAGCGTGGGGCGGGGACGAGCAGTACTTC
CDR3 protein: CASSLAWGGDEQYF

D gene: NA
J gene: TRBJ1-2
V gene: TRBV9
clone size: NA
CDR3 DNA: TGTGCCAGCAGCCCACAGGGAGATTATGGCTACACCTTC
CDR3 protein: CASSPQGDYGYTF

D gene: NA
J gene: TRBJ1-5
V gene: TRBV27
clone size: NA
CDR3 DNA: TGTGCCAGCAGACCGGCGGGGAATAGCAATCAGCCCCAGCATTTT
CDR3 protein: CASRPAGNSNQPQHF

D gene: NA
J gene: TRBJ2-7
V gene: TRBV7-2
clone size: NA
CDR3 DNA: TGTGCCAGCAGCTTAGCGCCGGAGATATCCTACGAGCAGTACTTC
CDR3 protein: CASSLAPEISYEQYF

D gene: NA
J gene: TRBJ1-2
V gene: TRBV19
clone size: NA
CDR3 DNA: TGTGCCAGTAGTATACGTGCGGAGGCTGGTGGCTATGGCTACACCTTC
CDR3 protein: CASSIRAEAGGYGYTF

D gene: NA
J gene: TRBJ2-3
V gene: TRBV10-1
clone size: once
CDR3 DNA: TGCGCCAGCAGTGAAGGGACTTCCCTGAGGGCAGATACGCAGTATTTT
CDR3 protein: CASSEGTSLRADTQYF

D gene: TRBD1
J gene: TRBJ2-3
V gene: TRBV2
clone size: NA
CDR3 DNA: TGTGCCAGCACGGATCCGGGACAGGGCTCGGCGCAGTATTTT
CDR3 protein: CASTDPGQGSAQYF

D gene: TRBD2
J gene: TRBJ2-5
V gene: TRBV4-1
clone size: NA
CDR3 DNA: TGCGCCAGCAGCCAAGGGGGAACCCTACTAGCGGGGGACCAAGAGACCCAGTACTTC
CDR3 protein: CASSQGGTLLAGDQETQYF

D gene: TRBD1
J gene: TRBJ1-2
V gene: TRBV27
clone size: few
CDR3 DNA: TGTGCCAGCAGTTCCCGGACAGGTCCCTATGGCTACACCTTC
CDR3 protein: CASSSRTGPYGYTF